This T cell receptor beta chain was recovered during a study of T cell changes during pregnancy in multiple sclerosis. Germline V gives CDR1 SGHRS, CDR2 YFSETQ. CDR3 size: 14 residues. The ends lost 4 bases at V and 4 bases at J; junction bases unmatched: 3. The assay was immunoSEQ multiplex PCR, and TCRdb's table has in-frame clones only and misses some. The sample shows around 59,000 clones, more than 85% of them seen only once. V gene TRBV5-1 combines with J gene TRBJ2-3; 10 positions agree with TRBD2. This receptor was taken from a female donor in good health, enrolled as a control in a pregnancy study. The specimen was peripheral blood, collected in the third trimester of pregnancy. The CDR3 sequence: CASSIGTSADTQYF. The CDR3, as DNA: TGCGCCAGCAGCATAGGGACTAGCGCAGATACGCAGTATTTT.